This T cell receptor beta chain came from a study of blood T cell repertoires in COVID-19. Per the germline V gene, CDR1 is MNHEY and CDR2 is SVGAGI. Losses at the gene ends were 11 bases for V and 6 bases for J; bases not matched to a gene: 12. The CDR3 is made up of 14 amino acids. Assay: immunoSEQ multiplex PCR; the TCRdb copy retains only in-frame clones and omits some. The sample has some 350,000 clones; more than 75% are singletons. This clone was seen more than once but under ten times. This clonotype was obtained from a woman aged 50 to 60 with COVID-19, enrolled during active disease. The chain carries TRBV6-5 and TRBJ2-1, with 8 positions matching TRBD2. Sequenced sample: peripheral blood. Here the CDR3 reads CAPTKRECGNEQFF. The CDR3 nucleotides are TGTGCCCCAACCAAGCGGGAGTGCGGCAATGAGCAGTTCTTC.